This T cell receptor beta chain emerged from a study of blood T cell repertoires in COVID-19. In the study overall: COVID-19 samples collected from the United States, Italy and Spain covered acute and convalescent phases.

The data were produced by immunoSEQ multiplex PCR, yet TCRdb's version contains in-frame clones alone and is incomplete. Among 140,000 to 150,000 clones listed, approximately 80% were seen once. Comment on this clone: Other DNA sequences of this sample code for an identical CDR3.

Sequenced material: peripheral blood. The sequence came from a man between 65 and 79 years old who had recovered from COVID-19.

CDR3 loop: CASSHATGETEAFF. The CDR3 DNA follows: TGTGCCAGCAGCCACGCGACAGGGGAGACTGAAGCTTTCTTT. The chain is built from TRBV3-1 (or the pseudogene TRBV3-2) and TRBJ1-1; TRBD1 agrees at 8 bases. The CDR3 length is 14 residues. Losses at the gene ends were 3 bases for V and 5 bases for J; bases not matched to a gene: 5. The germline CDR1 and CDR2 sequences are LGHDT and YNNKEL (reference sequence).